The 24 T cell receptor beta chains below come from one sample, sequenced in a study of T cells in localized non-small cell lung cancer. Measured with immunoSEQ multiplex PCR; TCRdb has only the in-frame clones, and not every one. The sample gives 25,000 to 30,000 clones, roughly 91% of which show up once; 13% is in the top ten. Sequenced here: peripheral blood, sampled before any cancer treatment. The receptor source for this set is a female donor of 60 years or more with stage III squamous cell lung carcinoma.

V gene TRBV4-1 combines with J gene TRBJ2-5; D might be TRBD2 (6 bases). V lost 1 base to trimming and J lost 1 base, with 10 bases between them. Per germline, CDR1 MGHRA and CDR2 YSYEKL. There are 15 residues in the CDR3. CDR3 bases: TGCGCCAGCAGCCAAGGCTGGGGGGTCCAAGAGACCCAGTACTTC. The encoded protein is CASSQGWGVQETQYF.

CDR3 in DNA: TGCGCCAGCAGCCAAGAAGGAGATACGCAGTATTTT. Its translation is CASSQEGDTQYF. The chain combines TRBV4-3 with TRBJ2-3; D is ambiguous. V lost 0 bases to trimming and J lost 5 bases, with 3 bases between them. This CDR3 has 12 residues. The germline gives CDR1 LGHNA, CDR2 YSLEER.

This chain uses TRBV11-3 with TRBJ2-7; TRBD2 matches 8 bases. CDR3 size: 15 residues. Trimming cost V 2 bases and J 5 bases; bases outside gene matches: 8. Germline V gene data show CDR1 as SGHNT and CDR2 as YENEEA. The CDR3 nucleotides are TGTGCCAGCAGCTTAAACTGGCGGGAGGCCCACGAGCAGTACTTC. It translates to CASSLNWREAHEQYF.

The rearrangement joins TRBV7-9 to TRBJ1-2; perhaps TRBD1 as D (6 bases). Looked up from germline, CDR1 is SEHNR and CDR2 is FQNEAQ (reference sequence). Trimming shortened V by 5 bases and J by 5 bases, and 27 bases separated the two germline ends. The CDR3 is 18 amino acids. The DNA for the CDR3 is TGTGCCAGCAGCACACCGGAGTACAGGGATTTCCCGTATTATGGCTACACCTTC. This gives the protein CASSTPEYRDFPYYGYTF.

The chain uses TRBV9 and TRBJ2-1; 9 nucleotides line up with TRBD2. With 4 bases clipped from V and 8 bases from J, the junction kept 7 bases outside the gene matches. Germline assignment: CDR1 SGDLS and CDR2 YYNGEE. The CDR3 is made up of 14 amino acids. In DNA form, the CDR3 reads TGTGCCAGCAGCCGCGGGGGGGCTGGGGATGAGCAGTTCTTC. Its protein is CASSRGGAGDEQFF.

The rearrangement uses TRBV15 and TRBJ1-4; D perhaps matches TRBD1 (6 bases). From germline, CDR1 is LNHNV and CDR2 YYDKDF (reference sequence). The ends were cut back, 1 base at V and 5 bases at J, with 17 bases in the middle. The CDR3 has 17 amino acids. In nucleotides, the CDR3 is TGTGCCACCAGCAGAGGACCTAAGGACAGCAAGAATGAAAAACTGTTTTTT. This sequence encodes CATSRGPKDSKNEKLFF.

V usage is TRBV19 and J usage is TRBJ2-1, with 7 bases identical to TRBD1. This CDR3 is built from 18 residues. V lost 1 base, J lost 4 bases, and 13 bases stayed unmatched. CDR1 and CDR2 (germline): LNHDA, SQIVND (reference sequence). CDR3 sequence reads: CASSIGPSRDSDYNEQFF. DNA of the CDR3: TGTGCCAGTAGTATAGGCCCCAGCCGGGACAGTGATTACAATGAGCAGTTCTTC.

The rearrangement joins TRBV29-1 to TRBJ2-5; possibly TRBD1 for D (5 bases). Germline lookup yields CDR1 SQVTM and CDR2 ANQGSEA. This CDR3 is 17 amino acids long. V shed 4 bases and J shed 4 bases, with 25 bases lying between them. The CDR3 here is CSVGQGQKFSSGETQYF. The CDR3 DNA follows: TGCAGCGTTGGCCAGGGTCAGAAATTTTCTAGTGGAGAGACCCAGTACTTC.

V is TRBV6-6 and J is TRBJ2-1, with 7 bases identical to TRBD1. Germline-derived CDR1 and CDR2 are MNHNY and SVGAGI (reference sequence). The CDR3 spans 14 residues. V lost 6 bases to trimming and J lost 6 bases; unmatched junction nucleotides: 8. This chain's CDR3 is CASRPTGVGNEQFF. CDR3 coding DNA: TGTGCCAGCAGACCCACAGGGGTGGGCAATGAGCAGTTCTTC.

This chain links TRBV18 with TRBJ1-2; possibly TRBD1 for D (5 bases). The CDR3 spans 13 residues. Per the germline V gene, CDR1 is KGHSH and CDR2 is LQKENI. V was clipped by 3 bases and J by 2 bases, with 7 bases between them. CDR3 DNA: TGTGCCAGCTCACCGGGACGGAACTATGGCTACACCTTC. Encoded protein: CASSPGRNYGYTF.

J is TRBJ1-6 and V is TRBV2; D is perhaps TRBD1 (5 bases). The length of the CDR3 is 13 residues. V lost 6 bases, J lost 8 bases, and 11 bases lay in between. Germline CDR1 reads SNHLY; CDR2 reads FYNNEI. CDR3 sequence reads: CASRGFRDSPLHF. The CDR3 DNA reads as TGTGCCAGCAGGGGATTCAGGGATTCACCCCTCCACTTT.

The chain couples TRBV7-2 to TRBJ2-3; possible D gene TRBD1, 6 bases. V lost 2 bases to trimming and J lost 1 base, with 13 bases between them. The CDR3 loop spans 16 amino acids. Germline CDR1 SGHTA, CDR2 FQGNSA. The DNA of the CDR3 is TGTGCCAGCAGCTTACTCGGGGCAGGGGGCACAGATACGCAGTATTTT. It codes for CASSLLGAGGTDTQYF.

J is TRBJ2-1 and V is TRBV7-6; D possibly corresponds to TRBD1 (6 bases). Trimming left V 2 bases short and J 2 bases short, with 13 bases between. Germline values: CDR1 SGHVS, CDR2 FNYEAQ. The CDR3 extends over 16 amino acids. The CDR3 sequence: CASSLRGDRPYNEQFF. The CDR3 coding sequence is TGTGCCAGCAGCTTAAGAGGAGACAGGCCCTACAATGAGCAGTTCTTC.

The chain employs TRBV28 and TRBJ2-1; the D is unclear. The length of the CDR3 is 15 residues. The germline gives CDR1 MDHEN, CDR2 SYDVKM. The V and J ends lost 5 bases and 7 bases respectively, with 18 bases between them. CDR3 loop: CASSRLASGVNEQFF. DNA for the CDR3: TGTGCCAGCAGTCGCCTGGCCAGTGGGGTGAATGAGCAGTTCTTC.

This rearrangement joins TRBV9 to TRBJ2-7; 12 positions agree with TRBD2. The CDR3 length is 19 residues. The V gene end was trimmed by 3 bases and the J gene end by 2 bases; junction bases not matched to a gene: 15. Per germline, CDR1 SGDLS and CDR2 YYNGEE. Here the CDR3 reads CASSAARLAGEGEAYEQYF. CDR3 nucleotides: TGTGCCAGCAGCGCGGCGAGACTAGCGGGAGAAGGGGAGGCCTACGAGCAGTACTTC.

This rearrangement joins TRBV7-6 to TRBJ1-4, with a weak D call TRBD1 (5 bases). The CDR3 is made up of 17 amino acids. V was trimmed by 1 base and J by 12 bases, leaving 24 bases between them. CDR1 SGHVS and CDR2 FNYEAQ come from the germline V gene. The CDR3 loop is CASSLDGRTIGSGELFF. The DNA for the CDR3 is TGTGCCAGCAGCTTAGATGGGAGGACAATCGGTTCGGGGGAACTGTTTTTT.

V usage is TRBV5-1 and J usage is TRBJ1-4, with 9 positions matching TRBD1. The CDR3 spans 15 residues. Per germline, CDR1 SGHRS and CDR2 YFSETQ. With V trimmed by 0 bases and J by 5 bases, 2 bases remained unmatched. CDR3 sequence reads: CASSLAGTGNEKLFF. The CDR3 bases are TGCGCCAGCAGCTTGGCCGGGACAGGGAATGAAAAACTGTTTTTT.

CDR3 bases: TGCGCCAGCAGCTTGGTTGGCGTAGACACTGAAGCTTTCTTT. Translating it yields CASSLVGVDTEAFF. This rearrangement joins TRBV5-1 to TRBJ1-1; D is unclear. Germline V gene lookup returns CDR1 SGHRS and CDR2 YFSETQ. V dropped 0 bases and J dropped 3 bases, with 9 bases sitting between them. This CDR3 is built from 14 residues.

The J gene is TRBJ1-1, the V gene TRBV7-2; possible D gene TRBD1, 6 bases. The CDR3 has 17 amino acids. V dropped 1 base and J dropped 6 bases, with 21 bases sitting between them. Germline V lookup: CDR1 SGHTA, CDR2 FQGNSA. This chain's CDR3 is CASSLVWGRRFMAEAFF. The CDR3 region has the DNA TGTGCCAGCAGCTTAGTTTGGGGGCGCAGGTTTATGGCTGAAGCTTTCTTT.

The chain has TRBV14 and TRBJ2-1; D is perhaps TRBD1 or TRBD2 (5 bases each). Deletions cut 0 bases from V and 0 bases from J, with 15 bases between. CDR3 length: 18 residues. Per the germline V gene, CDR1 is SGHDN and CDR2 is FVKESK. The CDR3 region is CASSQEEEGQGSYNEQFF. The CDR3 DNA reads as TGTGCCAGCAGCCAAGAGGAGGAAGGCCAGGGCTCCTACAATGAGCAGTTCTTC.

CDR3 in DNA: TGTGCCAGCAGTTACTCGTCGGACTATGGCTACACCTTC. This encodes CASSYSSDYGYTF. The rearrangement joins TRBV6-5 to TRBJ1-2; no firm D call. This CDR3 is built from 13 residues. CDR1 is MNHEY and CDR2 is SVGAGI in the germline V gene. Between the trimmed V and J ends, which lost 0 bases and 3 bases, there was a span of 5 bases.

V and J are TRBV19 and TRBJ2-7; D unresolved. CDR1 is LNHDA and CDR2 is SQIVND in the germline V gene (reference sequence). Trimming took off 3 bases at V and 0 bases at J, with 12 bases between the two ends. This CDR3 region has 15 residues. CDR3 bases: TGTGCCAGTAGTATTGATTCCCAGGCCTCCTACGAGCAGTACTTC. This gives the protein CASSIDSQASYEQYF.

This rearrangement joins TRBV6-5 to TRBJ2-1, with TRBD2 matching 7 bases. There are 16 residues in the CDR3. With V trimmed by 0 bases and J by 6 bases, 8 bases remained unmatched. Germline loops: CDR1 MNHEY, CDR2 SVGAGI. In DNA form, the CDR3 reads TGTGCCAGCAGTTACTCGATGGGGGAGGGCCTCAATGAGCAGTTCTTC. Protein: CASSYSMGEGLNEQFF.

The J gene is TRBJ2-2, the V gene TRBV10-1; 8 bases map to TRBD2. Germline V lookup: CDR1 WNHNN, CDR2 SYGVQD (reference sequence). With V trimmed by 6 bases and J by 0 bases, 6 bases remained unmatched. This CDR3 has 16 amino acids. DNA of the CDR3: TGCGCCAGCAGCCCACTAGCGGAGACGAACACCGGGGAGCTGTTTTTT. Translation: CASSPLAETNTGELFF.